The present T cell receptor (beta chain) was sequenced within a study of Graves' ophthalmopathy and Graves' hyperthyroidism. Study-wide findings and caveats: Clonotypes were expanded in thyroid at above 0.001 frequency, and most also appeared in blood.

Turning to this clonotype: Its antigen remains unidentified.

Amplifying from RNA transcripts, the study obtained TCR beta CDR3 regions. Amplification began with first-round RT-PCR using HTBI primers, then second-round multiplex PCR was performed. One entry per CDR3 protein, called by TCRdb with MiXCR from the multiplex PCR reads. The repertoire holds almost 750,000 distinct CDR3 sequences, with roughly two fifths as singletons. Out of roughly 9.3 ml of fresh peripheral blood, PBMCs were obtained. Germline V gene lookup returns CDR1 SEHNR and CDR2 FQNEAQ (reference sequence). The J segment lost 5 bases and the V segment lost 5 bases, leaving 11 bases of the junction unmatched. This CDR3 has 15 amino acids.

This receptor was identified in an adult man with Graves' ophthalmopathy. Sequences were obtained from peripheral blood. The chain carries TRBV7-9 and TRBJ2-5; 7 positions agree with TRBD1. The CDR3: CASSPQGVKGETQYF. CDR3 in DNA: TGTGCCAGCAGCCCGCAGGGGGTGAAGGGGGAGACCCAGTACTTC.